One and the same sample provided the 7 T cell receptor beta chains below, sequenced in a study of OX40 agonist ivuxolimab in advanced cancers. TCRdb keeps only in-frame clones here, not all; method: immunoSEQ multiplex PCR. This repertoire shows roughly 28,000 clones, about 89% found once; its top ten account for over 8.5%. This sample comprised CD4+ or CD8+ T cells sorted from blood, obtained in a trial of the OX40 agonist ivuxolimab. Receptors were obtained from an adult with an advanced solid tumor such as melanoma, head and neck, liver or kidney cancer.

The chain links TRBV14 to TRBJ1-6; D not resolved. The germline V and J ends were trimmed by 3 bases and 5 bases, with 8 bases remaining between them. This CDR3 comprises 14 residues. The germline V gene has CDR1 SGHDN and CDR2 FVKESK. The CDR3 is CASSQVGDNSPLHF. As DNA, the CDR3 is TGTGCCAGCAGCCAGGTAGGAGATAATTCACCCCTCCACTTT.

CDR3 DNA: TGTGCCAGCAGCTTTGGGACAGGACCCTACGAGCAGTACTTC. This gives the protein CASSFGTGPYEQYF. The genes are TRBV5-5 and TRBJ2-7; TRBD1 matches at 8 bases. From germline, CDR1 is SGHKS and CDR2 YYEKEE (reference sequence). V trimming: 2 bases; J trimming: 2 bases; junction bases outside the gene matches: 3. The CDR3 has 14 amino acids. The full variable domain, rest sourced from reference TRBV5-5 and TRBJ2-7, is DAGVTQSPTHLIKTRGQQVTLRCSPISGHKSVSWYQQVLGQGPQFIFQYYEKEERGRGNFPDRFSARQFPNYSSELNVNALLLGDSALYLCASSFGTGPYEQYFGPGTRLTVT.

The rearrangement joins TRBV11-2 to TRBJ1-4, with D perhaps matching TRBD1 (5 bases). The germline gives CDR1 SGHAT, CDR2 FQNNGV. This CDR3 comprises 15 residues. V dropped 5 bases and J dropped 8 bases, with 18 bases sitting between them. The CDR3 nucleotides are TGTGCCAGCAGCGAACTCGGGGCGCGGATCGAAAAACTGTTTTTT. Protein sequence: CASSELGARIEKLFF. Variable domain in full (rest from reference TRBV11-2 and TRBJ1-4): EAGVAQSPRYKIIEKRQSVAFWCNPISGHATLYWYQQILGQGPKLLIQFQNNGVVDDSQLPKDRFSAERLKGVDSTLKIQPAKLEDSAVYLCASSELGARIEKLFFGSGTQLSVL.

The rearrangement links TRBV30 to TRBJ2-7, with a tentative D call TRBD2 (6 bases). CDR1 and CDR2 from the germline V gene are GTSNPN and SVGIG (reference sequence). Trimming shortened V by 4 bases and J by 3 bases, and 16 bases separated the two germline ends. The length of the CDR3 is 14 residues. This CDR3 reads CAWNTEEGNYEQYF. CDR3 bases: TGTGCCTGGAACACAGAGGAGGGGAACTACGAGCAGTACTTC. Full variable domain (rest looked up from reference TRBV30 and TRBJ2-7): SQTIHQWPATLVQPVGSPLSLECTVEGTSNPNLYWYRQAAGRGLQLLFYSVGIGQISSEVPQNLSASRPQDRQFILSSKKLLLSDSGFYLCAWNTEEGNYEQYFGPGTRLTVT.

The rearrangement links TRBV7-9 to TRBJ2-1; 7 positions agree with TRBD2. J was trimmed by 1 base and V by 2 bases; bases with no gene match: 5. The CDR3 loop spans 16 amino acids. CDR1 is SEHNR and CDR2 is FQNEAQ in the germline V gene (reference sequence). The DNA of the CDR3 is TGTGCCAGCAGCTTACCGACCGGGGGGTCCTACAATGAGCAGTTCTTC. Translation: CASSLPTGGSYNEQFF.

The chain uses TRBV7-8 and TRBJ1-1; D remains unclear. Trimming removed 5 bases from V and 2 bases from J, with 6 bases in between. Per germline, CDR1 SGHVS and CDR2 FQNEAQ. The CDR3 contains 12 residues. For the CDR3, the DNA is TGTGCCAGCAGCCCCCCCAACACTGAAGCTTTCTTT. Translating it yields CASSPPNTEAFF.

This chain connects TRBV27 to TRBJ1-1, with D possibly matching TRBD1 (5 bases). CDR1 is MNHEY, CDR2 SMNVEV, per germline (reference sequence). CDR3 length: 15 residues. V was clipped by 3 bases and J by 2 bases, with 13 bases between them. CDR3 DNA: TGTGCCAGCAGTTTTCTCCCGACAGCAAACACTGAAGCTTTCTTT. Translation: CASSFLPTANTEAFF.